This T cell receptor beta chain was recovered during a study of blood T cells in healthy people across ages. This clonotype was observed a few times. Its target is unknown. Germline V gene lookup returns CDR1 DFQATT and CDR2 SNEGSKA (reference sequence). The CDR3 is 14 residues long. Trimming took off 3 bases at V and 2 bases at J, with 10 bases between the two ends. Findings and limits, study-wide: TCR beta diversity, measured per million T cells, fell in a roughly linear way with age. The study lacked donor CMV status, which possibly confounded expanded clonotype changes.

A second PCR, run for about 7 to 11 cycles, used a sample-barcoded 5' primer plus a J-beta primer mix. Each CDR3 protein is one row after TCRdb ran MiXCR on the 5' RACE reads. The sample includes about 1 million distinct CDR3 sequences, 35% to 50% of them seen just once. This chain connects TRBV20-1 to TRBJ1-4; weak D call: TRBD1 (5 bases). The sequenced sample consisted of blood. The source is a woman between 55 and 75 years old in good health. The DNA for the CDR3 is TGCAGTGCTAGTCTAGGGGCCACTAATGAAAAACTGTTTTTT. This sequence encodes CSASLGATNEKLFF.